This T cell receptor (beta chain) emerged from a study of blood T cell repertoires in COVID-19. Study details: Sites in the United States, Italy and Spain provided acute and convalescent COVID-19 samples. T cells, B-cell-depleted T cells, or PBMCs supplied cDNA or gDNA.

The CDR3 sequence is 14 residues long. CDR1 SGHRS and CDR2 YFSETQ come from the germline V gene. V lost 3 bases and J 1 base, leaving 8 bases between the germline ends. Per the original data handling: Amplification with reference gene primers provided the estimates of nucleated cell counts. Libraries were prepared by immunoSEQ multiplex PCR; TCRdb keeps only in-frame clonotypes and omits some of them. The V and J calls and the clone size are those of that table, but D and trimming were determined from the DNA. This table has some 200,000 clones, roughly 84% appearing once. Seattle's enrolled individuals joined amid active infection and were then monitored longitudinally.

The sequenced sample consisted of peripheral blood. The receptor's source is a woman over 75 with COVID-19, enrolled during active disease. The chain couples TRBV5-1 to TRBJ1-3; D gene unclear. This CDR3 is CASSSPGSGNTIYF. The CDR3 coding sequence is TGCGCCAGCAGCTCCCCGGGTTCTGGAAACACCATATATTTT. The full variable domain, completed using reference TRBV5-1 and TRBJ1-3, is KAGVTQTPRYLIKTRGQQVTLSCSPISGHRSVSWYQQTPGQGLQFLFEYFSETQRNKGNFPGRFSGRQFSNSRSEMNVSTLELGDSALYLCASSSPGSGNTIYFGEGSWLTVV.